This T cell receptor (beta chain) was profiled in a study of radiation and T cells in renal cell carcinoma (dated by TCRdb to 2019 to 2021). Regarding the complete study: The samples were obtained from a clinical trial, where primary renal cell carcinomas were treated with 15 Gy stereotactic body radiation therapy and then removed by nephrectomy 4 weeks afterward. In total, 53 samples underwent TCR beta sequencing: about 26 tumors plus 27 peripheral blood samples. Across all 50 or so samples, 4,016,671 unique CDR3 nucleotide sequences, encoding 2,658,974 unique CDR3 amino acid sequences, were identified. The investigation overall reported the following: No pretreatment tumor biopsies were available, so the baseline intratumoral presence of clonotypes could not be determined. In blood, the top tumor clonotypes increased from baseline to 2 weeks after radiation and then shrank by 4 weeks, which suggests a temporary expansion of tumor-resident clones. Tracking of blood repertoire dynamics stopped at roughly 29 days after treatment, with no follow-up past that point. With a single-armed trial design, the study had no way to address how radiation dose or scheduling affects the TCR repertoire.

The germline V gene provides CDR1 SNHLY and CDR2 FYNNEI. The CDR3 sequence holds 14 residues, the cysteine and phenylalanine included. Only the CDR3 part of the read is kept: 42 bases, read in frame from the first base. Cut back by 10 bases and 1 base, the V and J ends lie 16 bases apart. Regarding this clone: Its antigen target is currently unknown. Base qualities were left out, and no much larger clone turns up one base away.

Following the manufacturer's recommendations, the immunoSEQ kit was used to generate TCR beta libraries from genomic DNA. To prepare the libraries, a first multiplex PCR with proprietary primers was run, followed by a second PCR that added unique barcodes, and a bead cleanup was done after each round. A kit-provided positive control reaction and a negative control reaction were included in every sample batch. The final libraries were assessed on an Agilent 4200 TapeStation D1000 ScreenTape, pooled by volume, and quantified by qPCR. Sequencing ran on an Illumina NextSeq500 with a MidOutput 150-cycle cartridge, using 156 Read1 and 15 Index1 cycles with kit custom primers. The pooled library was loaded at approximately 1 pM with a roughly 20% PhiX control spike-in. The study's processing was this. The vendor-processed data were analyzed in R, and a clonotype was defined as all T cells that share the same CDR3 nucleotide sequence. For clone abundance analyses, frequencies were normalized to the 10,000 most abundant clones in each sample. Public T cell clones, averaging fewer than five per sample, were removed before analysis. Tumor-enriched and baseline blood-enriched clonotypes were defined by at least a 32-fold difference in abundance between compartments. A beta-binomial differential abundance model was applied to find clonotypes that expanded or contracted between blood time points. Similarity between tumor and blood repertoires was quantified using the Baroni-Urbani and Buser coefficient, and groups were compared with two-tailed Wilcoxon tests in R. This immuneACCESS table, as held by TCRdb, lists in-frame sequences with V and J called but not all clones. Of the missing ones, under half trace to an unresolved V gene in checked studies; the others have no known cause. V and J calls and clone size come straight from that table; D and trimming were deduced from the DNA. The sample table shows roughly 100,000 clones, and approximately 86% are seen once. The top ten hold approximately 8.4% of the sample.

What the time point label conveys for this sample: baseline pretreatment blood. The intended sense of this specimen's treatment or condition label: 15 Gy SBRT to primary tumor, nephrectomy 4 weeks later. To follow tumor-enriched clonotypes, serial peripheral blood was collected from radiation-treated patients at baseline and at 2 weeks and 4 weeks after SBRT. Every patient's renal cell carcinoma showed clear cell pathology. Genomic DNA for TCR sequencing was prepared using the QIAamp DNA Blood Mini Kit (Qiagen). The analyses included just those samples that passed every quality control check. The TCR was taken from a man in his fifties or sixties with renal cell carcinoma. The chain couples TRBV2 to TRBJ1-1; possibly the D gene is TRBD1, per 6 matching bases. The specimen was blood, collected from a patient whose treatment included radiotherapy and nephrectomy. The bases are TGTGCCACGGTACAGGGAACGGGGAACACTGAAGCTTTCTTT. Translated, this is CATVQGTGNTEAFF.